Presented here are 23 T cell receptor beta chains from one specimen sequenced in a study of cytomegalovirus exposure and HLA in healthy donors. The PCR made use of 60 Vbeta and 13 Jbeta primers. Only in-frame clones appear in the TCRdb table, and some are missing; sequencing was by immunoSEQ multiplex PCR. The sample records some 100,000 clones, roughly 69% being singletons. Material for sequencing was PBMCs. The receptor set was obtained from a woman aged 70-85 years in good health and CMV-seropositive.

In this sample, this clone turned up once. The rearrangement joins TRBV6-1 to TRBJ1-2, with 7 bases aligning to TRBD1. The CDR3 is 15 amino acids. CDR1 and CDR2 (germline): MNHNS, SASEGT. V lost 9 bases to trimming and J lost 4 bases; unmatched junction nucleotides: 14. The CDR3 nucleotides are TGTGCCAGTCCGCGAGATGGGACAGCCGTCTATGGCTACACCTTC. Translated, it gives CASPRDGTAVYGYTF.

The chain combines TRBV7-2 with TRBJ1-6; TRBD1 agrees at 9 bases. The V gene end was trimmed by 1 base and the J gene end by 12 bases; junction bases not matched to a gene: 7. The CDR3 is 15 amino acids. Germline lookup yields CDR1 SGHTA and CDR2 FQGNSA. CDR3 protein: CASSLGGQGQEPLHF. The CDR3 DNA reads TGTGCCAGCAGCTTAGGGGGACAGGGCCAAGAACCCCTCCACTTT.

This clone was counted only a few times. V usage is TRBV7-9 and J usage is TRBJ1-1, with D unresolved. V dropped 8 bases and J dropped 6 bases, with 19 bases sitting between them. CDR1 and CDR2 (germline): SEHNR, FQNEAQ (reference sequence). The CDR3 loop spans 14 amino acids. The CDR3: CASFRSSVRPEAFF. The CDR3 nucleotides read TGTGCCAGCTTCCGATCGAGCGTTCGTCCTGAAGCTTTCTTT.

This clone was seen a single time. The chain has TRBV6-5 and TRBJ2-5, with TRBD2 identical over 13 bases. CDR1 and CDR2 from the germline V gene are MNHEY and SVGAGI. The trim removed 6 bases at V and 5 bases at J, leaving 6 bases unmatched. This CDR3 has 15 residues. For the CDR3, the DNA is TGTGCCAGCAGCGGGACTAGCGGGGTTGTGGAGACCCAGTACTTC. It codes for CASSGTSGVVETQYF.

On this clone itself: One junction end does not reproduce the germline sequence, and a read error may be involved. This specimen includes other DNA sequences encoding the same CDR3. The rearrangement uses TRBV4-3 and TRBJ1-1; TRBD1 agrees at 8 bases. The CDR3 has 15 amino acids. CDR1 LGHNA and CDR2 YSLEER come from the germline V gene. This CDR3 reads CASSQDSQGANEAFF. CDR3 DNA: TGCGCCAGCAGCCAAGATAGTCAGGGGGCCAATGAAGCCTTCTTT.

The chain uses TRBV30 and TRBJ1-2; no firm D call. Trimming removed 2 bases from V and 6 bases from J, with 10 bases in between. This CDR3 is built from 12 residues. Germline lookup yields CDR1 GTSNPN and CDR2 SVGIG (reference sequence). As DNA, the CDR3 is TGTGCCTGGAGTAACAGTGCTAATGGCTACACCTTC. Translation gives CAWSNSANGYTF.

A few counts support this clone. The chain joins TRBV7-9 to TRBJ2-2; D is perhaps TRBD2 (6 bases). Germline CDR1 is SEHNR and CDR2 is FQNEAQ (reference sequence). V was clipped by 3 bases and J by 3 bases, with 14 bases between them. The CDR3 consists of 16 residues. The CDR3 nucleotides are TGTGCCAGCAGCTTCCCCGGGGGTGGGGACACCGGGGAGCTGTTTTTT. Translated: CASSFPGGGDTGELFF.

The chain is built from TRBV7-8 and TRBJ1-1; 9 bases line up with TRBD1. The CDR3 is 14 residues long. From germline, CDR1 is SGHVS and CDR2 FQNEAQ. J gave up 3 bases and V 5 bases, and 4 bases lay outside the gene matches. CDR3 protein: CASSPGQGYTEAFF. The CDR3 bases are TGTGCCAGCAGCCCCGGACAGGGGTACACTGAAGCTTTCTTT.

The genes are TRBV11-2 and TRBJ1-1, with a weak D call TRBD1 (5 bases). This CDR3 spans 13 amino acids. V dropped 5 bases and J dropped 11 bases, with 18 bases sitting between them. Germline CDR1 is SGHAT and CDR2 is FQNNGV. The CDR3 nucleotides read TGTGCCAGCAGCACACTTAGGACGGGGGATGCTTTCTTT. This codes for CASSTLRTGDAFF.

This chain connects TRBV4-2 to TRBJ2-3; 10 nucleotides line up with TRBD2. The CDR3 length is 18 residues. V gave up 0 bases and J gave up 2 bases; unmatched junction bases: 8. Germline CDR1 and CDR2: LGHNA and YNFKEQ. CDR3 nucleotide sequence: TGTGCCAGCAGCCAAGATCCCCTAGCGGGGGCGGCCACAGATACGCAGTATTTT. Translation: CASSQDPLAGAATDTQYF.

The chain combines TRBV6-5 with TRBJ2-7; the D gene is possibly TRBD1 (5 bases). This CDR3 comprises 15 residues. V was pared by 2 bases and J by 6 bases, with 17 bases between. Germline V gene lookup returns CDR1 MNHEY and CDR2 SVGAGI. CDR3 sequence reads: CASSYDRRWSGEQYF. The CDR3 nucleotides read TGTGCCAGCAGTTACGACAGAAGGTGGTCCGGCGAGCAGTACTTC.

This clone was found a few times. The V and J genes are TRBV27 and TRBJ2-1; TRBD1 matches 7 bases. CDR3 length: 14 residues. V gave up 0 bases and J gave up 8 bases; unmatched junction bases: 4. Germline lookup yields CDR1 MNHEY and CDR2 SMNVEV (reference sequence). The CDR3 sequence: CASSLSTGRHEQFF. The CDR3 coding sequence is TGTGCCAGCAGTTTATCGACAGGGCGGCATGAGCAGTTCTTC.

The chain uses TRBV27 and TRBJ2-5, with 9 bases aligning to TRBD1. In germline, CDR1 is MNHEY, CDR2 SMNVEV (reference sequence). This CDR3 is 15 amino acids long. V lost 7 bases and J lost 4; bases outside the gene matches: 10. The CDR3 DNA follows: TGTGCCAGCACCATCACAGGGGGCGAAGGAGAGACCCAGTACTTC. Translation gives CASTITGGEGETQYF.

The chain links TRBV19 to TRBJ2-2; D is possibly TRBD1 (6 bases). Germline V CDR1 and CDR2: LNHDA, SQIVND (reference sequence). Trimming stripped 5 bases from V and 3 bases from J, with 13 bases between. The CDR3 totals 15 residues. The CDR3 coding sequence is TGTGCCAGTAGTTGGTCAGGGGCAGACACCGGGGAGCTGTTTTTT. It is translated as CASSWSGADTGELFF.

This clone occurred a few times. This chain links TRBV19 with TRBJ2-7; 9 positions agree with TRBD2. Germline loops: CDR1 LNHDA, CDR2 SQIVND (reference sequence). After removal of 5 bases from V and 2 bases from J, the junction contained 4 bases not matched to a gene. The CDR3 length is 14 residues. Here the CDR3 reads CASSRLAAPYEQYF. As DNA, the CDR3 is TGTGCCAGTAGTCGACTAGCGGCCCCCTACGAGCAGTACTTC.

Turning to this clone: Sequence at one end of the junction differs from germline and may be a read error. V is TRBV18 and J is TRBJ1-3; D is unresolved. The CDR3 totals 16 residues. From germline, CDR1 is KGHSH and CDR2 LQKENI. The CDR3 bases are TGTGCCAGCTCAGCGGAACACCTACTCTCTGGAAACACCATGTATTTT. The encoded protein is CASSAEHLLSGNTMYF.

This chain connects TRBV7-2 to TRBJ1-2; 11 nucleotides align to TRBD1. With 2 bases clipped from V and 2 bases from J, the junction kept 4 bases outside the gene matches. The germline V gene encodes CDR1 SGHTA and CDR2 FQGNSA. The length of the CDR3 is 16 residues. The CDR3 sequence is CASSLSGTGGNYGYTF. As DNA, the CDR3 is TGTGCCAGCAGCTTATCCGGGACAGGGGGAAACTATGGCTACACCTTC.

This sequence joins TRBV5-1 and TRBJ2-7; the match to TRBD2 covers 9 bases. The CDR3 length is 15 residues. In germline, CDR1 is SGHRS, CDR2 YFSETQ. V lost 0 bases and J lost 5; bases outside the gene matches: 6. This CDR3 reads CASSLVASGANEQYF. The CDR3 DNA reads TGCGCCAGCAGCTTGGTGGCTAGCGGGGCCAACGAGCAGTACTTC.

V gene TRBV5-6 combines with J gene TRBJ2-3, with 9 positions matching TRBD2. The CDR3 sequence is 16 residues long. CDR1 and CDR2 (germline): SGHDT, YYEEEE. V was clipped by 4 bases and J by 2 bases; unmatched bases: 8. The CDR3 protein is CASSAGLAWYTDTQYF. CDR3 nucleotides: TGTGCCAGCAGCGCAGGACTAGCGTGGTACACAGATACGCAGTATTTT.

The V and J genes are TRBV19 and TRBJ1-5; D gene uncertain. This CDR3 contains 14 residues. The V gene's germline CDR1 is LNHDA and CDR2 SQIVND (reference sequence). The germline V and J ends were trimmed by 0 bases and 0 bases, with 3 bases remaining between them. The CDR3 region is CASSIDYSNQPQHF. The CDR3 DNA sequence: TGTGCCAGTAGTATAGATTATAGCAATCAGCCCCAGCATTTT.

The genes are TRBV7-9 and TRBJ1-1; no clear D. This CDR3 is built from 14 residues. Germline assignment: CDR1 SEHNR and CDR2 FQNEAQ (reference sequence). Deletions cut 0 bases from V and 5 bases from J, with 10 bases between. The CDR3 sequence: CASSLAARGTEAFF. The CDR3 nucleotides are TGTGCCAGCAGCTTAGCGGCTAGAGGGACTGAAGCTTTCTTT.

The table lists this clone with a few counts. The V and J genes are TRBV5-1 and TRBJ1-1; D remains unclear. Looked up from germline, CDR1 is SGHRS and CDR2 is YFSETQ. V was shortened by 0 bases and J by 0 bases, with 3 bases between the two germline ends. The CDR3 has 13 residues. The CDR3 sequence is CASSLAVNTEAFF. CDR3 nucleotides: TGCGCCAGCAGCTTGGCTGTGAACACTGAAGCTTTCTTT. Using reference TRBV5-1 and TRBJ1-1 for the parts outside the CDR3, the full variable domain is KAGVTQTPRYLIKTRGQQVTLSCSPISGHRSVSWYQQTPGQGLQFLFEYFSETQRNKGNFPGRFSGRQFSNSRSEMNVSTLELGDSALYLCASSLAVNTEAFFGQGTRLTVV.

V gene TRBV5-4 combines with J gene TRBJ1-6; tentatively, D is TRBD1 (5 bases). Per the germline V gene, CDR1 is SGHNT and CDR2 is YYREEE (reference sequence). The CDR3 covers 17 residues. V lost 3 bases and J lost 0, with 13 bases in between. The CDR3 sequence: CASSWGEDYSYNSPLHF. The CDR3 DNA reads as TGTGCCAGCAGCTGGGGGGAGGACTACTCCTATAATTCACCCCTCCACTTT.